This T cell receptor (beta chain) was obtained from a study of response to subunit inactivated influenza vaccine. Study-level points and caveats: Every seasonal influenza vaccination brings in few new T cells, the authors suggested.

This CDR3 region has 14 residues. Germline V gene data show CDR1 as SGHTA and CDR2 as FQGTGA. Trimming removed 11 bases from V and 14 bases from J; junction bases left unmatched: 18. Worth noting for this clonotype: Its antigen is unidentified.

TCRdb reprocessed the RT-PCR reads via MiXCR and lists one record per CDR3 protein. The sample yields 650,000 to 850,000 distinct CDR3 sequences, approximately 13% seen once. This sequence was found in a man between 45 and 60 years old who received an inactivated influenza vaccine. The sequencing used PBMCs from blood, collected roughly 15 days before vaccination. This chain joins TRBV7-3 and TRBJ2-1; TRBD2 matches at 10 bases. The CDR3 is CACYLAGGFYLEFF. DNA of the CDR3: TGTGCCTGCTACTTAGCGGGAGGCTTCTACTTGGAGTTCTTC. The whole variable domain, remainder taken from reference TRBV7-3 and TRBJ2-1, is GAGVSQTPSNKVTEKGKYVELRCDPISGHTALYWYRQSLGQGPEFLIYFQGTGAADDSGLPNDRFFAVRPEGSVSTLKIQRTERGDSAVYLCACYLAGGFYLEFFGPGTRLTVL.